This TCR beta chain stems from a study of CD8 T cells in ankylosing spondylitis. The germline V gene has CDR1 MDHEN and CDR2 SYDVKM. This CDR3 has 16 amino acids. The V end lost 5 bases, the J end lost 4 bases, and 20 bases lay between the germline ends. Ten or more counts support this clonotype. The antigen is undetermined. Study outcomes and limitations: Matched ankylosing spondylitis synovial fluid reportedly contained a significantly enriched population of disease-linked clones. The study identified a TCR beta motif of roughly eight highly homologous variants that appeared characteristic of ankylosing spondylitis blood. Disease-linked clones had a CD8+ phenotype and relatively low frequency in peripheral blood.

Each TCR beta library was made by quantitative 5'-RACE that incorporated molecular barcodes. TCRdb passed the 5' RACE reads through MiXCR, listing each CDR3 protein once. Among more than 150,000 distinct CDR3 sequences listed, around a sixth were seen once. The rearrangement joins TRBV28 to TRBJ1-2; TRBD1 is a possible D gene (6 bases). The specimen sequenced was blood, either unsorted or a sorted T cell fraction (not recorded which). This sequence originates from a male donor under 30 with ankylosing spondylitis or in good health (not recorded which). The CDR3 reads CASSLPSRQASYGYTF. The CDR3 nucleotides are TGTGCCAGCAGTCTACCGTCTCGACAGGCCAGCTATGGCTACACCTTC.